This TCR beta chain derives from a study of Graves' ophthalmopathy and Graves' hyperthyroidism. Transcripts of RNA were the source for amplifying TCR beta CDR3 regions. The authors performed first-round RT-PCR with HTBI primers and then a second-round multiplex PCR. TCRdb reprocessed the multiplex PCR reads via MiXCR and lists one record per CDR3 protein. The table has roughly 1.1 million distinct CDR3 sequences, about two fifths seen once; the top ten hold around 10%. The CDR3 consists of 14 residues. Germline CDR1 is MGHDK and CDR2 is SYGVNS. Trimming removed 5 bases from V and 8 bases from J, with 15 bases in between.

The source of this sequence is an adult man with Graves' hyperthyroidism. Sample: peripheral blood or thyroid tissue (not recorded which). J is TRBJ1-4 and V is TRBV25-1, with a weak D call TRBD1 (6 bases). CDR3 sequence reads: CASSFDQGHEKLFF. CDR3 sequence (DNA): TGTGCCAGCAGTTTTGATCAGGGGCACGAAAAACTGTTTTTT.